This T cell receptor (beta chain) derives from a study of shared clonotypes between healthy human individuals. Overall study context: CD4 naive and memory got three plates each, CD8 naive two, CD8 memory one. Points from the study as a whole: Donor clonotype sharing was expected to depend on sequencing depth.

The assay was run at deep level. Profiled with immunoSEQ multiplex PCR; TCRdb holds only in-frame clones, not every one. The repertoire holds 2 million to 2.5 million clones, with roughly 93% as singletons. Of note for this clone: Its antigen is unknown.

Trimming took off 3 bases at V and 5 bases at J, with 13 bases between the two ends. The CDR3 loop spans 15 amino acids. Germline loops: CDR1 KGHSH, CDR2 LQKENI. All donors were healthy HIV-negative adults lacking recent acute infections or vaccinations. The specimen sequenced was naive CD4+ T cells from PBMCs. The subset here: CD45RA+ positively selected. This rearrangement joins TRBV18 to TRBJ2-2; weak D call: TRBD1 (6 bases). This TCR derives from a man younger than 30 in good health. Some clones in this sample may be carry-over from other donors' samples. For the CDR3, the DNA is TGTGCCAGCTCACCGTACAGGGTAGGAACCGGGGAGCTGTTTTTT. This codes for CASSPYRVGTGELFF.